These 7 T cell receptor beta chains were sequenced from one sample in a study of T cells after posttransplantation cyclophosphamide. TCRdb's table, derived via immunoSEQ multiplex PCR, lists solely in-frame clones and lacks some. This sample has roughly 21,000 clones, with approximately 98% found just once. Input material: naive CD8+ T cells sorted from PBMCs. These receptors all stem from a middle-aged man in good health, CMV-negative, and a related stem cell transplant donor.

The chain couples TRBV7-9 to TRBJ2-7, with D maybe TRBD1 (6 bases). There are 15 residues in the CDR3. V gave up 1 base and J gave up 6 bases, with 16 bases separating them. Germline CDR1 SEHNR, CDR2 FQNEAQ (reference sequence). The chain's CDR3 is CASSLEGAGAGEQYF. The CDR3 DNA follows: TGTGCCAGCAGCTTAGAGGGCGCAGGGGCAGGCGAGCAGTACTTC.

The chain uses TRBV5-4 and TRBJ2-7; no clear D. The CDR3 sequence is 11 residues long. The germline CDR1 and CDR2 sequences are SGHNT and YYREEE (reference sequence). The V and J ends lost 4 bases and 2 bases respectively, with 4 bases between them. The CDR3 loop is CASSIAYEQYF. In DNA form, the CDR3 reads TGTGCCAGCAGCATAGCCTACGAGCAGTACTTC.

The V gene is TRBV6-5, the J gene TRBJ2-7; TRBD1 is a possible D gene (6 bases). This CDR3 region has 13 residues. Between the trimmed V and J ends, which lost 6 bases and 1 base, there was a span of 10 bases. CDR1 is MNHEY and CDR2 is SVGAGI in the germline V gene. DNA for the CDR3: TGTGCCAGCAGCCTAGGACAGTCCTACGAGCAGTACTTC. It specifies CASSLGQSYEQYF.

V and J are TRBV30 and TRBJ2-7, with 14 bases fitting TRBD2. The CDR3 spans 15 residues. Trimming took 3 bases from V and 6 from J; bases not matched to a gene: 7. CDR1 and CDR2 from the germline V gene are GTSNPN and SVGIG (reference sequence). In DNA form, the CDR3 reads TGTGCCTGGAGGACGGGACTAGCGGGAGTTAGCGAGCAGTACTTC. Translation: CAWRTGLAGVSEQYF.

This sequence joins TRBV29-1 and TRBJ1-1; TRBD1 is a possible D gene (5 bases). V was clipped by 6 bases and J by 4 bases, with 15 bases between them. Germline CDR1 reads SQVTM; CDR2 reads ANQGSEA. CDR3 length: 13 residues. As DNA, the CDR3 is TGCAGCGTGAGGGAGGGACTGGGCACTGAAGCTTTCTTT. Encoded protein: CSVREGLGTEAFF.

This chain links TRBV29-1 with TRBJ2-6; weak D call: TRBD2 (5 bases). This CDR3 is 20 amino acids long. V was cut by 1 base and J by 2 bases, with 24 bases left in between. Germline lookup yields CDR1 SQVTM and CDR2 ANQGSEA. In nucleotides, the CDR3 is TGCAGCGTTGAAGCGCCAAGGCAGACTGTAGCACTAGCTGGGGCCAACGTCCTGACTTTC. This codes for CSVEAPRQTVALAGANVLTF. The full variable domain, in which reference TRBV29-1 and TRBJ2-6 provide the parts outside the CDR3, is SAVISQKPSRDICQRGTSLTIQCQVDSQVTMMFWYRQQPGQSLTLIATANQGSEATYESGFVIDKFPISRPNLTFSTLTVSNMSPEDSSIYLCSVEAPRQTVALAGANVLTFGAGSRLTVL.

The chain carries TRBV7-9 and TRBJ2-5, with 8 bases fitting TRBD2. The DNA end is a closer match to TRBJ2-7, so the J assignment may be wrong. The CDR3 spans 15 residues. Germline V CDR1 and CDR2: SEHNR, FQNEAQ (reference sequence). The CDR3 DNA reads TGTGCCAGCAGCTCGACTAGCGAGAACTGGAACGAGCAGTACTTC. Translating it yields CASSSTSENWNEQYF.